What follows are 30 T cell receptor beta chains derived from one specimen sequenced in a study of blood T cell repertoires in COVID-19 (TCRdb year 2020). The library was obtained by the immunoSEQ multiplex PCR assay. TCRdb mirrors the immuneACCESS table, restricted to in-frame sequences. Some clones are absent from its copies; in checked studies, under half trace to an unresolved V gene, and the reason for the others is unknown. In all, the sample holds 350,000 or so clones, and more than 75% of those were seen once. Approximately 0.93% of the sample rests with the top ten. Sequencing was carried out using PBMCs or T cells enriched from blood (not recorded which). All receptors come from a woman aged 25 to 39 who had recovered from COVID-19.

The V call is TRBV7-6, the J call TRBJ1-3; D is ambiguous. Germline V lookup: CDR1 SGHVS, CDR2 FNYEAQ. This CDR3 region has 15 residues. Trimming took 0 bases from V and 0 from J, leaving 6 bases between them. The CDR3 region has the DNA TGTGCCAGCAGCTTAGCGCAGGTCTCTGGAAACACCATATATTTT. Its protein is CASSLAQVSGNTIYF.

The chain joins TRBV3-1 (or the pseudogene TRBV3-2) to TRBJ2-2; 11 bases line up with TRBD2. V was clipped by 2 bases and J by 3 bases; unmatched bases: 8. Germline V gives CDR1 LGHDT, CDR2 YNNKEL (reference sequence). The CDR3 spans 18 residues. The CDR3 loop is CASSQRELAGAHTGELFF. DNA of the CDR3: TGTGCCAGCAGCCAAAGGGAACTAGCGGGGGCCCACACCGGGGAGCTGTTTTTT.

This chain connects TRBV5-5 to TRBJ1-4, with TRBD1 matching 9 bases. CDR1 is SGHKS, CDR2 YYEKEE, per germline (reference sequence). The CDR3 contains 15 residues. Trimming removed 2 bases from V and 4 bases from J; junction bases left unmatched: 3. The CDR3 sequence is CASSFVGQGNEKLFF. CDR3 coding DNA: TGTGCCAGCAGCTTCGTGGGACAGGGTAATGAAAAACTGTTTTTT.

The V and J genes are TRBV29-1 and TRBJ2-3; possibly TRBD2 for D (5 bases). CDR3 length: 15 amino acids. V gave up 1 base and J gave up 3 bases, with 14 bases separating them. From germline, CDR1 is SQVTM and CDR2 ANQGSEA. The DNA for the CDR3 is TGCAGCGTTGAAGTCCCGGGGTGGGGAACAGATACGCAGTATTTT. Translation gives CSVEVPGWGTDTQYF.

The V gene is TRBV20-1, the J gene TRBJ2-1, with a tentative D call TRBD2 (6 bases). Germline CDR1 and CDR2: DFQATT and SNEGSKA (reference sequence). The CDR3 has 13 amino acids. V was shortened by 3 bases and J by 6 bases, with 12 bases between the two germline ends. The CDR3 sequence: CSASSGTPNEQFF. The CDR3 nucleotides read TGCAGTGCTAGTTCCGGGACTCCCAATGAGCAGTTCTTC.

The chain carries TRBV29-1 and TRBJ1-2, with 8 nucleotides matching TRBD1. J lost 2 bases, V lost 1 base, and 3 bases had no gene match. Germline CDR1 reads SQVTM; CDR2 reads ANQGSEA. CDR3 length: 14 residues. Here the CDR3 DNA reads TGCAGCGTTGAAGGACAGGGGTGGAACTATGGCTACACCTTC. Translation gives CSVEGQGWNYGYTF.

This chain joins TRBV19 and TRBJ2-2; a weak D match, TRBD2 (6 bases). CDR3 length equals 13 residues. Germline loops: CDR1 LNHDA, CDR2 SQIVND (reference sequence). Written as DNA, the CDR3 is TGTGTCGCGCGGGATAGGAACACCGGGGAGCTGTTTTTT. Residues: CVARDRNTGELFF.

The chain is built from TRBV28 and TRBJ2-3; D is undetermined. The V gene's germline CDR1 is MDHEN and CDR2 SYDVKM. Trimming pared 2 bases from V and 4 bases from J, leaving 7 bases between. CDR3 size: 13 residues. The chain's CDR3 is CASSLRSPDTQYF. The CDR3 nucleotides read TGTGCCAGCAGTTTAAGAAGCCCAGATACGCAGTATTTT.

The CDR3 nucleotides read TGTGCCTGGAGTGGGCTAGCGGGGGCCGGGGAGCTGTTTTTT. This encodes CAWSGLAGAGELFF. The genes are TRBV30 and TRBJ2-2; 10 nucleotides agree with TRBD2. Germline values: CDR1 GTSNPN, CDR2 SVGIG (reference sequence). V was clipped by 1 base and J by 6 bases; unmatched bases: 2. The CDR3 is 14 amino acids.

This clone was seen once. CDR3 DNA: TGTGCCAGCAGTCCCGGACAGGGGGCAGGTCAGCCCCAGCATTTT. Its translation is CASSPGQGAGQPQHF. V gene TRBV2 combines with J gene TRBJ1-5; 11 bases match TRBD1. Germline V gives CDR1 SNHLY, CDR2 FYNNEI. Losses at the gene ends were 5 bases for V and 6 bases for J; bases not matched to a gene: 6. This CDR3 is built from 15 residues.

Comments on this clone: Within the sample, other DNA sequences also encode this same CDR3. This chain links TRBV24-1 with TRBJ2-1, with 9 bases aligning to TRBD2. The CDR3 is made up of 14 amino acids. V was clipped by 6 bases and J by 3 bases; unmatched bases: 2. CDR1 is KGHDR, CDR2 SFDVKD, per germline. CDR3 sequence reads: CATSSSGVYNEQFF. The CDR3 bases are TGTGCCACCAGTTCTAGCGGGGTCTACAATGAGCAGTTCTTC.

In nucleotides, the CDR3 is TGTGCCACGGGACGGGACAGGGCGGGAAATGAGCAGTTCTTC. Its translation is CATGRDRAGNEQFF. This chain links TRBV10-3 with TRBJ2-1; TRBD1 agrees at 9 bases. V gave up 10 bases and J gave up 7 bases; unmatched junction bases: 11. Germline CDR1 and CDR2: ENHRY and SYGVKD. This CDR3 spans 14 amino acids.

The chain recombines TRBV30 with TRBJ1-2, with 9 positions matching TRBD1. CDR3 length equals 14 residues. V shed 2 bases and J 2 bases; nucleotides not matched to a gene: 3. Germline V gene sequence: CDR1 GTSNPN, CDR2 SVGIG (reference sequence). The CDR3 DNA is TGTGCCTGGAGTAGAGGGACAGGGAACTATGGCTACACCTTC. It is translated as CAWSRGTGNYGYTF. The entire variable domain, with the rest obtained from reference TRBV30 and TRBJ1-2, is as follows: SQTIHQWPATLVQPVGSPLSLECTVEGTSNPNLYWYRQAAGRGLQLLFYSVGIGQISSEVPQNLSASRPQDRQFILSSKKLLLSDSGFYLCAWSRGTGNYGYTFGSGTRLTVV.

This chain connects TRBV5-4 to TRBJ1-5; D not certain. The CDR3 consists of 14 residues. V was pared by 0 bases and J by 5 bases, with 9 bases between. In germline, CDR1 is SGHNT, CDR2 YYREEE (reference sequence). This chain's CDR3 is CASSLDGRDQPQHF. The CDR3 coding sequence is TGTGCCAGCAGCTTGGACGGGAGGGATCAGCCCCAGCATTTT.

The CDR3 coding sequence is TGTGCCACCAGTGATTTTCCCAAAACAGGGCAGGGCACCATATATTTT. Amino acids: CATSDFPKTGQGTIYF. The V gene is TRBV24-1, the J gene TRBJ1-3; D may be TRBD1 (6 bases). V was shortened by 1 base and J by 9 bases, with 18 bases between the two germline ends. CDR3 size: 16 residues. Germline CDR1 reads KGHDR; CDR2 reads SFDVKD.

The chain joins TRBV7-9 to TRBJ2-1, with 11 bases fitting TRBD2. V dropped 5 bases and J dropped 1; count of bases not matched to a gene: 4. CDR1 is SEHNR, CDR2 FQNEAQ, per germline (reference sequence). CDR3 size: 16 residues. CDR3 protein: CASSTRLAGSYNEQFF. In DNA, the CDR3 is TGTGCCAGCAGCACACGACTAGCGGGGTCCTACAATGAGCAGTTCTTC.

The chain combines TRBV6-5 with TRBJ1-5; 8 bases align to TRBD1. Germline-derived CDR1 and CDR2 are MNHEY and SVGAGI. J lost 3 bases, V lost 9 bases, and 7 bases had no gene match. This CDR3 is 14 amino acids long. In nucleotides, the CDR3 is TGTGCCAGTCAGCTGGGACAGGCCAATCAGCCCCAGCATTTT. Encoded protein: CASQLGQANQPQHF.

V usage is TRBV6-1 and J usage is TRBJ1-5, with 9 bases aligning to TRBD1. V dropped 4 bases and J dropped 2; count of bases not matched to a gene: 6. Germline lookup yields CDR1 MNHNS and CDR2 SASEGT. This CDR3 is built from 16 residues. The CDR3 DNA reads as TGTGCCAGCAGTGGGGGGACAGGGTACGGCAATCAGCCCCAGCATTTT. Translating it yields CASSGGTGYGNQPQHF.

This chain links TRBV28 with TRBJ2-1, with 7 bases aligning to TRBD2. The V gene end was trimmed by 10 bases and the J gene end by 2 bases; junction bases not matched to a gene: 14. The CDR3 loop spans 16 amino acids. In germline, CDR1 is MDHEN, CDR2 SYDVKM. The CDR3 region is CATTSPGLEAYNEQFF. The CDR3, as DNA: TGTGCCACCACGTCACCCGGACTAGAAGCCTACAATGAGCAGTTCTTC.

The chain joins TRBV6-6 to TRBJ1-2; D is perhaps TRBD1 (5 bases). The CDR3 spans 12 residues. Per the germline V gene, CDR1 is MNHNY and CDR2 is SVGAGI (reference sequence). V was clipped by 5 bases and J by 7 bases, with 11 bases between them. CDR3 loop: CASSDDSSGYTF. The CDR3 DNA reads as TGTGCCAGCAGTGACGACAGCTCTGGCTACACCTTC.

J is TRBJ2-1 and V is TRBV19; TRBD1 agrees at 10 bases. CDR3 length equals 13 residues. In germline, CDR1 is LNHDA, CDR2 SQIVND (reference sequence). Trimming cost V 5 bases and J 9 bases; bases outside gene matches: 4. The DNA for the CDR3 is TGTGCCAGTAGTCGACAGGGGGCAGGTGAGCAGTTCTTC. Its protein is CASSRQGAGEQFF.

This clone occurred once. J is TRBJ1-3 and V is TRBV28, with 8 bases that match TRBD1. The CDR3 runs to 17 residues. Germline V gives CDR1 MDHEN, CDR2 SYDVKM. Trimming took 6 bases from V and 0 from J; bases not matched to a gene: 10. CDR3 DNA: TGTGCCAGCAGCTGGACAGGGACCCTTTACTCTGGAAACACCATATATTTT. Translation: CASSWTGTLYSGNTIYF.

This chain links TRBV6-1 with TRBJ1-2; no reliable D call. Trimming shortened V by 1 base and J by 4 bases, and 13 bases separated the two germline ends. CDR1 is MNHNS, CDR2 SASEGT, per germline. The CDR3 contains 15 residues. CDR3 DNA: TGTGCCAGCAGTGAAGGACTCGGCATGAGCTATGGCTACACCTTC. Translating gives CASSEGLGMSYGYTF.

The V call is TRBV10-3, the J call TRBJ1-1; 8 nucleotides align to TRBD1. The CDR3 contains 15 residues. J was trimmed by 3 bases and V by 4 bases; bases with no gene match: 7. The germline gives CDR1 ENHRY, CDR2 SYGVKD. CDR3 DNA: TGTGCCATCAGTGCAGGGGGCTTAAGAGACACTGAAGCTTTCTTT. Translated, it gives CAISAGGLRDTEAFF.

The chain uses TRBV24-1 and TRBJ1-2, with D possibly being TRBD1 (5 bases). Deletions cut 6 bases from V and 4 bases from J, with 11 bases between. Per germline, CDR1 KGHDR and CDR2 SFDVKD. The CDR3 is made up of 13 amino acids. The CDR3 protein is CATSKGLSYGYTF. CDR3 nucleotides: TGTGCCACCAGTAAGGGGTTAAGCTATGGCTACACCTTC.

The chain has TRBV30 and TRBJ1-5, with D tentatively TRBD1 (5 bases). The V gene's germline CDR1 is GTSNPN and CDR2 SVGIG (reference sequence). The CDR3 extends over 15 amino acids. Trimming cost V 0 bases and J 9 bases, with 18 bases left between them. The CDR3: CAWSVSSQGDPPQHF. CDR3 DNA: TGTGCCTGGAGTGTATCGAGTCAGGGTGACCCGCCCCAGCATTTT.

The chain uses TRBV24-1 and TRBJ2-2, with a possible D match to TRBD1 (6 bases). Germline V lookup: CDR1 KGHDR, CDR2 SFDVKD. The V end was cut by 3 bases, the J end by 4 bases, with 8 bases between. The CDR3 totals 14 residues. The DNA of the CDR3 is TGTGCCACCAGTGATCCGGACAGCACCGGGGAGCTGTTTTTT. Protein product: CATSDPDSTGELFF.

This clone came up a few times. The sample has other DNA sequences that encode this CDR3 too. The genes are TRBV6-2 or TRBV6-3 and TRBJ2-5, with D perhaps matching TRBD2 (6 bases). The CDR3 is 13 residues long. V was shortened by 5 bases and J by 5 bases, with 12 bases between the two germline ends. Germline CDR1 MNHEY, CDR2 SVGEGT. The CDR3 coding sequence is TGTGCCAGCAGTAGGGGACTTGGCGAGACCCAGTACTTC. Its translation is CASSRGLGETQYF.

This clone came up once. This chain's CDR3 is CASSTVGQGTLGYTF. CDR3 in DNA: TGTGCCAGCAGCACGGTTGGACAGGGGACGTTAGGCTACACCTTC. The chain has TRBV9 and TRBJ1-2, with 9 bases identical to TRBD1. Germline CDR1 reads SGDLS; CDR2 reads YYNGEE. V shed 4 bases, J shed 8 bases, and the junction held 12 bases outside the gene matches. The CDR3 extends over 15 amino acids.

This clone was seen just once. This chain connects TRBV5-6 to TRBJ2-7; D not resolved. This CDR3 is built from 11 residues. CDR1 and CDR2 from the germline V gene are SGHDT and YYEEEE. V was cut by 3 bases and J by 4 bases, with 5 bases left in between. Here the CDR3 reads CASSSRYEQYF. The DNA of the CDR3 is TGTGCCAGCAGCTCCAGATACGAGCAGTACTTC.